A selection of T cell receptor beta chains follows, all from one sample in a study of T cells in Graves' hyperthyroidism and ophthalmopathy. TCRdb reprocessed the multiplex PCR reads with MiXCR, giving one entry per CDR3 protein. The data contain more than 300,000 distinct CDR3 sequences, around a sixth of them singletons. Sequenced sample: blood. These receptors were collected from a man in his late teens or twenties with Graves' ophthalmopathy. Each CDR3 is given with its conserved first and last residue. A D gene is named only where the DNA matches it firmly. The listing skips clone size in some rows; elsewhere it reads once, few, many or a size class.

TRBV19	TRBJ2-3	TRBD2	few	TGTGCCAGTAGTATGGGACTAGCGGGGGTCACAGATACGCAGTATTTT	CASSMGLAGVTDTQYF
TRBV28	TRBJ1-2	-	many	TGTGCCAGCAGTTTACTGTCACGAGGTGGCTACACCTTC	CASSLLSRGGYTF
TRBV2	TRBJ2-7	-	-	TGTGCCAGCAGTGAAGACAGGGTGTTCCACGAGCAGTACTTC	CASSEDRVFHEQYF
TRBV5-6	TRBJ1-6	-	few	TGTGCCAGCAGCTTGAGGACGAATTCACCCCTCCACTTT	CASSLRTNSPLHF
TRBV5-1	TRBJ2-7	-	many	TGCGCCAGCAGCCCCGAAGGGGACGAGCAGTACTTC	CASSPEGDEQYF
TRBV18	TRBJ1-1	-	few	TGTGCCAGCTCACAGCTCCAGGGAACCACTGAAGCTTTCTTT	CASSQLQGTTEAFF
TRBV15	TRBJ2-2	-	-	TGTGCCACCAGCAGAGAGCCCCCGGGACAGAACACCGGGGAGCTGTTTTTT	CATSREPPGQNTGELFF
TRBV7-8	TRBJ2-1	TRBD2	few	TGTGCCAGCAGCCCCGGGGAGCGGGGCCGGGGTGAGCAGTTCTTC	CASSPGERGRGEQFF
TRBV28	TRBJ2-7	TRBD1	-	TGTGCCAGCAGTCGCCCCGGGACAGACCTCTACGAGCAGTACTTC	CASSRPGTDLYEQYF
TRBV2	TRBJ2-7	-	many	TGTGCCAGCAGTGACCTGCGGGGGCGATACGAGCAGTACTTC	CASSDLRGRYEQYF
TRBV20-1	TRBJ2-1	TRBD2	-	TGCAGTGCTAGAGATTCTTTAGCGGGGGATGACAATGAGCAGTTCTTC	CSARDSLAGDDNEQFF